The sequence of this TCR beta chain was determined in a study of cytomegalovirus exposure and HLA in healthy donors. Study-level information: The roughly 120 validation repertoires matched the 500 to 750 first-cohort repertoires in platform, a later analysis reported.

Some clones are missing from TCRdb's copy, which holds only in-frame ones; the method was immunoSEQ multiplex PCR. The sample consists of 85,000 to 120,000 clones, around 89% of them appearing once. CDR3 length: 14 amino acids. The V end lost 5 bases, the J end lost 5 bases, and 15 bases lay between the germline ends. CDR1 and CDR2 (germline): LNHNV, YYDKDF (reference sequence). In the case of this clone: Its specificity is unknown.

Regarding the study as a whole: Cytomegalovirus-associated TCR beta chains were listed, numbering roughly 150. Reports showed the classifier diagnosing cytomegalovirus status with high specificity and sensitivity.

Separation from the roughly 700-subject first cohort characterized the roughly 130-subject validation cohort, to which the donors belonged. The rearrangement links TRBV15 to TRBJ1-2; TRBD1 is a possible D gene (6 bases). The TCR was taken from a woman under 30 in good health and CMV-seropositive. Sequencing was done on a sample of PBMCs. CDR3 in amino acids: CATSWKGVFYGYTF. CDR3 nucleotides: TGTGCCACCAGCTGGAAGGGGGTTTTTTATGGCTACACCTTC. Combining the CDR3 with reference TRBV15 and TRBJ1-2 gives the whole variable domain DAMVIQNPRYQVTQFGKPVTLSCSQTLNHNVMYWYQQKSSQAPKLLFHYYDKDFNNEADTPDNFQSRRPNTSFCFLDIRSPGLGDTAMYLCATSWKGVFYGYTFGSGTRLTVV.